This TCR beta chain was captured by sequencing in a study of Ad26.COV2.S vaccination and SARS-CoV-2 variants. Treatment denoted: over 15 received Ad26.COV2.S at low or high dose, single or two shots; roughly five received placebo; per-sample allocation not given. Sampling was done on day 63 after the first vaccine or placebo injection. Concerning this clone itself: Its antigen is not identified.

Study-wide results and caveats: Similar non-spike TCR breadth was observed in recipients of vaccine and of placebo. Estimates derived from TCR breadth and depth analyses may have underestimated total T cell responses.

The repertoire was sequenced with immunoSEQ multiplex PCR; TCRdb's copy has only in-frame clones and lacks some. Of fewer than 800,000 clones listed, about 89% were seen once; the top ten hold 1.5%. The CDR3 extends over 15 amino acids. V was pared by 1 base and J by 1 base, with 10 bases between. Germline V gives CDR1 LGHDT, CDR2 YNNKEL (reference sequence). Source: peripheral blood, taken in a trial of Ad26.COV2.S vaccine versus placebo. The receptor comes from a person between 18 and 60 years old who received the Ad26.COV2.S COVID-19 vaccine or a placebo. The chain couples TRBV3-1 (or the pseudogene TRBV3-2) to TRBJ2-5, with TRBD2 as a possible D gene (6 bases). CDR3 in DNA: TGTGCCAGCAGCCAAGTTGGGACTCTCCAAGAGACCCAGTACTTC. It codes for CASSQVGTLQETQYF.